Each of the 3 T cell receptor beta chains below was sequenced from the same sample in a study of blood T cell repertoires in COVID-19. Using immunoSEQ multiplex PCR, the repertoire was profiled, and TCRdb retains in-frame clones only, with some absent. The sample lists roughly 60,000 clones, roughly four fifths seen once, with 14% to 15% in the top ten. Material: peripheral blood. The source is a man older than 75 with acute or convalescent COVID-19.

On this clone: One end of the junction does not line up with germline, which may come from a read error. The V gene is TRBV7-7, the J gene TRBJ2-3, with 7 bases aligning to TRBD2. The CDR3 is 14 amino acids. Germline V lookup: CDR1 SSHAT, CDR2 FNYEAQ (reference sequence). The CDR3 DNA reads TGTGCTAGCAGCTTAACGGGGGGTACGGATACGCAGTATTTT. This translates into CASSLTGGTDTQYF. Filled out from reference TRBV7-7 and TRBJ2-3, the complete variable domain reads GAGVSQSPRYKVTKRGQDVTLRCDPISSHATLYWYQQALGQGPEFLTYFNYEAQPDKSGLPSDRFSAERPEGSISTLTIQRTEQRDSAMYRCASSLTGGTDTQYFGPGTRLTVL.

In its sample, this clone is medium-sized. V gene TRBV10-2 combines with J gene TRBJ1-5; unclear D gene. Germline CDR1 and CDR2: WSHSY and SAAADI. CDR3 length: 16 residues. V lost 2 bases to trimming and J lost 0 bases, with 11 bases between them. Here the CDR3 DNA reads TGCGCCAGCAGTGAGAACCCGGGTAATAGCAATCAGCCCCAGCATTTT. Translation: CASSENPGNSNQPQHF.

The V and J genes are TRBV19 and TRBJ2-2; D might be TRBD1 (5 bases). V was shortened by 3 bases and J by 1 base, with 9 bases between the two germline ends. This CDR3 comprises 15 residues. The germline gives CDR1 LNHDA, CDR2 SQIVND (reference sequence). The CDR3 sequence is CASSIFQGNTGELFF. The CDR3, as DNA: TGTGCCAGTAGTATCTTTCAGGGGAACACCGGGGAGCTGTTTTTT.